Listed here are 13 T cell receptor beta chains from one sample, sequenced in a study of molecular identifiers for immune sequencing clone quantification. From the PCR reads, TCRdb called clonotypes with MiXCR, one entry per CDR3 protein. The sample lists roughly 93,000 distinct CDR3 sequences; 20% to 25% were seen once. Sequenced sample: naive CD8+ T cells from blood, with Jurkat cell RNA spiked in. Subset of the sample: FACS-sorted CD8+CD4-CCR7+CD45RA+ naive T cells. Receptors originate from a human donor in good health. Some libraries in this study had Jurkat cell RNA spiked in.

This clonotype showed up many times. The chain combines TRBV18 with TRBJ2-7; tentatively, D is TRBD1 or TRBD2 (6 bases each). This CDR3 region has 17 residues. Germline CDR1 and CDR2: KGHSH and LQKENI. V shed 6 bases and J shed 5 bases, with 26 bases lying between them. CDR3 amino acids: CASSSIRVSGGAHEQYF. The CDR3 DNA reads as TGTGCCAGCTCTTCCATCAGGGTTTCCGGGGGCGCCCACGAGCAGTACTTC.

This clonotype was observed at least ten times. This rearrangement joins TRBV9 to TRBJ2-7, with 7 bases fitting TRBD2. V lost 2 bases, J lost 2 bases, and 7 bases stayed unmatched. The CDR3 loop spans 15 amino acids. Per the germline V gene, CDR1 is SGDLS and CDR2 is YYNGEE. The CDR3 DNA sequence: TGTGCCAGCAGCGTGGGCGGACGGGGGGCCTACGAGCAGTACTTC. Its translation is CASSVGGRGAYEQYF.

This clonotype has at least ten counts. V usage is TRBV27 and J usage is TRBJ2-3; 7 bases line up with TRBD2. Per germline, CDR1 MNHEY and CDR2 SMNVEV (reference sequence). CDR3 length equals 14 residues. J was trimmed by 2 bases and V by 6 bases; bases with no gene match: 5. The CDR3 DNA follows: TGTGCCAGCAGCCCTAGCGGCTACACAGATACGCAGTATTTT. Translated, it gives CASSPSGYTDTQYF.

This clonotype was detected many times. V usage is TRBV29-1 and J usage is TRBJ2-5; 8 nucleotides align to TRBD2. V shed 6 bases, J shed 4 bases, and the junction held 7 bases outside the gene matches. CDR1 and CDR2 from the germline V gene are SQVTM and ANQGSEA. This CDR3 comprises 13 residues. CDR3 amino acids: CSVPLGGGETQYF. The CDR3 region has the DNA TGCAGCGTACCCCTCGGGGGGGGAGAGACCCAGTACTTC.

Comment on this clonotype: The junction does not match germline at one end; this may be a read error. CDR3 sequence reads: CAGRADRHSAGELFF. The DNA for the CDR3 is TGTGCCGGCAGGGCCGACAGGCACAGCGCCGGGGAGCTGTTTTTT. This chain connects TRBV12-3 or TRBV12-4 to TRBJ2-2, with D possibly TRBD1 on 6 matching bases. CDR3 length: 15 residues.

At least ten counts were recorded for this clonotype. The chain recombines TRBV9 with TRBJ2-2; D ambiguous. The ends were cut back, 6 bases at V and 3 bases at J, with 6 bases in the middle. The CDR3 contains 12 residues. Germline CDR1 is SGDLS and CDR2 is YYNGEE. CDR3 in amino acids: CASNSDTGELFF. The CDR3, as DNA: TGTGCCAGCAACTCTGACACCGGGGAGCTGTTTTTT.

The chain recombines TRBV30 with TRBJ2-7; D might be TRBD1 or TRBD2, each matching 5 bases. Germline CDR1 GTSNPN, CDR2 SVGIG (reference sequence). V was cut by 1 base and J by 0 bases, with 16 bases left in between. The length of the CDR3 is 16 residues. The CDR3 spells CAWSEPPGRYSYEQYF. CDR3 DNA: TGTGCCTGGAGTGAGCCCCCGGGACGGTACTCCTACGAGCAGTACTTC.

V gene TRBV7-9 combines with J gene TRBJ2-1; D not resolved. CDR1 and CDR2 (germline): SEHNR, FQNEAQ (reference sequence). The CDR3 runs 15 residues. V shed 2 bases and J shed 5 bases, with 13 bases lying between them. This CDR3 is CASSLRMEPNNEQFF. The CDR3 nucleotides are TGTGCCAGCAGCTTAAGGATGGAGCCAAACAATGAGCAGTTCTTC.

This clonotype was seen many times. Germline is not matched at one junction end, which may reflect a read error. The chain has TRBV6-2 or TRBV6-3 and TRBJ2-7, with TRBD1 matching 7 bases. This CDR3 spans 12 amino acids. The V gene's germline CDR1 is MNHEY and CDR2 SVGEGT. The CDR3 region has the DNA TGTGCCAGCAGACCTGACAGGGACGCTCTTGACTTC. Its translation: CASRPDRDALDF.

This clonotype was seen more than once but under ten times. V usage is TRBV5-4 and J usage is TRBJ1-1; TRBD1 aligns across 9 bases. The CDR3 is 19 amino acids. Germline V CDR1 and CDR2: SGHNT, YYREEE (reference sequence). V dropped 5 bases and J dropped 1; count of bases not matched to a gene: 18. The CDR3: CASRANLLDRGEKNTEAFF. In DNA form, the CDR3 reads TGTGCCAGCAGAGCGAATTTGCTGGACAGGGGTGAGAAGAACACTGAAGCTTTCTTT.

The chain has TRBV20-1 and TRBJ2-7; 7 bases align to TRBD1. J lost 2 bases, V lost 5 bases, and 9 bases had no gene match. CDR1 and CDR2 from the germline V gene are DFQATT and SNEGSKA (reference sequence). The CDR3 consists of 14 residues. The CDR3 coding sequence is TGCAGTGCTTTTTTACCGGGACAGACCTACGAGCAGTACTTC. Its protein product is CSAFLPGQTYEQYF.

This clonotype was found a few times. The chain has TRBV30 and TRBJ2-2; the match to TRBD1 covers 7 bases. There are 14 residues in the CDR3. Losses at the gene ends were 6 bases for V and 4 bases for J; bases not matched to a gene: 8. Germline-derived CDR1 and CDR2 are GTSNPN and SVGIG (reference sequence). CDR3 nucleotides: TGTGCCTGCACAGGGGATTCGGGCACCGGGGAGCTGTTTTTT. It specifies CACTGDSGTGELFF.

As to this clonotype: A much larger clone is a single base away; this may be a read error. The genes are TRBV5-3 and TRBJ2-7; D might be TRBD2 (6 bases). TRBV5-3 is an ORF, with its function uncertain. CDR3 length: 14 residues. The DNA of the CDR3 is TGTGCCAGCAGCTCGGAGGGAGCCCCCTACGAGCAGTACTTC. Its protein is CASSSEGAPYEQYF.